A single sample is the source of the 20 T cell receptor beta chains below, sequenced in a study of lymphopenia after photon versus proton radiotherapy. Method: immunoSEQ multiplex PCR; TCRdb's copy keeps in-frame clones and lacks some. This table has more than 25,000 clones, 80% to 90% appearing once. The source was peripheral blood, collected from a patient treated with proton-based radiotherapy. These receptors came from a woman aged 60-75 years with cholangiocarcinoma. Some clones in this sample may be carry-over from other donors' samples.

The gene calls are TRBV7-3 and TRBJ2-7; D may be TRBD1 (6 bases). Trimming removed 2 bases from V and 0 bases from J, with 11 bases in between. Germline CDR1 SGHTA, CDR2 FQGTGA. The CDR3 spans 15 residues. This CDR3 is CASSLVGQSSYEQYF. For the CDR3, the DNA is TGTGCCAGCAGCTTAGTGGGACAAAGCTCCTACGAGCAGTACTTC.

This rearrangement joins TRBV5-1 to TRBJ2-1; 7 bases agree with TRBD1. The CDR3 has 13 amino acids. The ends lost 0 bases at V and 9 bases at J; junction bases unmatched: 3. Germline loops: CDR1 SGHRS, CDR2 YFSETQ. CDR3 in DNA: TGCGCCAGCAGCTTGGTGGACAGGCTTGAGCAGTTCTTC. This codes for CASSLVDRLEQFF.

This sequence joins TRBV7-2 and TRBJ2-3; TRBD2 matches at 8 bases. Germline values: CDR1 SGHTA, CDR2 FQGNSA. Trimming removed 5 bases from V and 5 bases from J; junction bases left unmatched: 12. This CDR3 is built from 16 residues. The CDR3 here is CASSNRKAGARDTQYF. The CDR3 DNA reads TGTGCCAGCAGCAATAGGAAAGCGGGGGCGCGAGATACGCAGTATTTT.

This clone was seen a single time. V usage is TRBV2 and J usage is TRBJ2-3; 9 nucleotides agree with TRBD1. Germline V lookup: CDR1 SNHLY, CDR2 FYNNEI. This CDR3 contains 16 residues. J was trimmed by 4 bases and V by 7 bases; bases with no gene match: 12. CDR3 nucleotide sequence: TGTGCCAGCAACCAGTGGGACAGGGTTAAATCAGATACGCAGTATTTT. It is translated as CASNQWDRVKSDTQYF.

This chain uses TRBV6-5 with TRBJ2-3; D gene uncertain. Trimming left V 6 bases short and J 0 bases short, with 13 bases between. The CDR3 loop spans 15 amino acids. The germline V gene has CDR1 MNHEY and CDR2 SVGAGI. The CDR3 protein is CASRLGVTSTDTQYF. In DNA, the CDR3 is TGTGCCAGCAGATTAGGAGTAACTAGCACAGATACGCAGTATTTT.

The chain carries TRBV10-3 and TRBJ2-5, with D hard to call. Germline V CDR1 and CDR2: ENHRY, SYGVKD. V gave up 8 bases and J gave up 5 bases, with 6 bases separating them. The CDR3 contains 10 residues. CDR3 protein: CAIGRETQYF. CDR3 DNA: TGTGCCATCGGTCGTGAGACCCAGTACTTC.

This chain joins TRBV21-1 and TRBJ1-6; TRBD1, as called in the table, went unchecked against the DNA. TRBV21-1 is a pseudogene. This CDR3 is 16 amino acids long. CDR3 in DNA: TGTGCCAGCAGCTCCCGTGGACAGGCAAGTCACTCACCCCTCCACTTT. It is translated as CASSSRGQASHSPLHF.

This chain connects TRBV2 to TRBJ2-2, with 7 nucleotides matching TRBD2. Germline CDR1 and CDR2: SNHLY and FYNNEI. The junction had 2 bases not matched to a gene; V was cut back by 9 bases and J by 1 base. This CDR3 spans 13 amino acids. CDR3 sequence reads: CARSGENTGELFF. CDR3 DNA sequence: TGTGCCAGGAGCGGGGAGAACACCGGGGAGCTGTTTTTT.

The CDR3 sequence: CASSRGQAYSYEQYF. CDR3 coding DNA: TGTGCCAGTAGCCGTGGACAGGCCTACTCCTACGAGCAGTACTTC. V and J are TRBV19 and TRBJ2-7, with TRBD1 identical over 7 bases. There are 15 residues in the CDR3. The J segment lost 0 bases and the V segment lost 6 bases, leaving 8 bases of the junction unmatched. Germline loops: CDR1 LNHDA, CDR2 SQIVND (reference sequence).

CDR3 region: CASSTGGGNQPQHF. The CDR3 DNA follows: TGTGCCAGTAGTACTGGGGGTGGCAATCAGCCCCAGCATTTT. The rearrangement joins TRBV19 to TRBJ1-5; TRBD1 might be the D (5 bases). V was pared by 4 bases and J by 2 bases, with 9 bases between. In germline, CDR1 is LNHDA, CDR2 SQIVND (reference sequence). This CDR3 spans 14 amino acids.

As DNA, the CDR3 is TGTGCCAGCAGCGGCATTCCCACCGGGGAGCTGTTTTTT. It yields the protein CASSGIPTGELFF. The chain recombines TRBV5-5 with TRBJ2-2, with D unclear. The CDR3 is 13 amino acids. The germline V and J ends were trimmed by 4 bases and 4 bases, with 8 bases remaining between them. CDR1 and CDR2 from the germline V gene are SGHKS and YYEKEE (reference sequence).

In its sample, this clone was seen once. J is TRBJ2-3 and V is TRBV27; D gene uncertain. With 10 bases removed from V and 5 bases from J, the gap between germline ends came to 16 bases. CDR1 MNHEY and CDR2 SMNVEV come from the germline V gene (reference sequence). The CDR3 has 13 residues. The CDR3 nucleotides read TGTGCCACCACCCCTCTTGATCGAGATACGCAGTATTTT. Its protein product is CATTPLDRDTQYF.

This rearrangement joins TRBV10-2 to TRBJ2-7; D gene unclear. Germline CDR1 is WSHSY and CDR2 is SAAADI. Trimming removed 6 bases from V and 0 bases from J, with 12 bases in between. The CDR3 runs 14 residues. The CDR3 region has the DNA TGCGCCAGCAGAGACGCTCTGAGCTCCTACGAGCAGTACTTC. Its protein product is CASRDALSSYEQYF.

The chain employs TRBV2 and TRBJ2-3; the D gene could be TRBD1 or TRBD2 (5 bases each). The CDR3 sequence is 15 residues long. V was shortened by 5 bases and J by 0 bases, with 12 bases between the two germline ends. Germline V CDR1 and CDR2: SNHLY, FYNNEI. This CDR3 reads CASSPRGPSTDTQYF. CDR3 coding DNA: TGTGCCAGCAGTCCCCGGGGCCCTAGCACAGATACGCAGTATTTT.

The J gene is TRBJ1-2, the V gene TRBV2; maybe TRBD1 (5 bases). The ends were cut back, 6 bases at V and 0 bases at J, with 14 bases in the middle. Germline V gene sequence: CDR1 SNHLY, CDR2 FYNNEI. This CDR3 region has 15 residues. CDR3 in DNA: TGTGCCAGCAGGGGGACGAAACCACCTAACTATGGCTACACCTTC. Its protein is CASRGTKPPNYGYTF.

J is TRBJ1-6 and V is TRBV9; D gene unclear. Germline CDR1 SGDLS, CDR2 YYNGEE. V lost 0 bases, J lost 6 bases, and 10 bases lay in between. The CDR3 has 15 amino acids. The CDR3 sequence is CASSVANAFNSPLHF. The CDR3 DNA reads as TGTGCCAGCAGCGTAGCAAACGCCTTTAATTCACCCCTCCACTTT.

V and J are TRBV5-1 and TRBJ2-1, with 10 positions matching TRBD2. The CDR3 length is 15 residues. The germline V gene has CDR1 SGHRS and CDR2 YFSETQ. V lost 6 bases to trimming and J lost 7 bases; unmatched junction nucleotides: 10. CDR3 region: CASTAGSGGMNEQFF. For the CDR3, the DNA is TGCGCCAGCACGGCGGGTAGCGGGGGGATGAATGAGCAGTTCTTC.

This rearrangement joins TRBV6-1 to TRBJ1-1; weak D call: TRBD1 (5 bases). Germline lookup yields CDR1 MNHNS and CDR2 SASEGT. The CDR3 sequence is 14 residues long. Trimming removed 0 bases from V and 1 base from J, with 6 bases in between. CDR3 amino acids: CASSEAGTNTEAFF. Here the CDR3 DNA reads TGTGCCAGCAGTGAAGCAGGGACGAACACTGAAGCTTTCTTT.

The chain has TRBV2 and TRBJ2-2; 8 bases map to TRBD1. The trim removed 7 bases at V and 4 bases at J, leaving 2 bases unmatched. The germline V gene encodes CDR1 SNHLY and CDR2 FYNNEI. The CDR3 runs to 13 residues. CDR3 amino acids: CASKQGVTGELFF. The CDR3 coding sequence is TGTGCCAGCAAACAGGGGGTCACCGGGGAGCTGTTTTTT.

V usage is TRBV5-5 and J usage is TRBJ1-3; D unresolved. The CDR3 sequence is 13 residues long. V lost 1 base to trimming and J lost 4 bases, with 6 bases between them. Per the germline V gene, CDR1 is SGHKS and CDR2 is YYEKEE (reference sequence). The CDR3, as DNA: TGTGCCAGCAGCTTGATGGGGGGAAACACCATATATTTT. Protein product: CASSLMGGNTIYF.